Listed below are T cell receptor beta chains from one sample, sequenced in a study of neoadjuvant anti-PD-1 for oral cavity cancer. Libraries were prepared by immunoSEQ multiplex PCR; TCRdb keeps only in-frame clonotypes and omits some of them. The sample records 55,000 to 75,000 clones, 80% to 90% being singletons. Sequences were derived from PBMCs, sampled after nivolumab (anti-PD-1) treatment. Source of these receptors: a person between 35 and 79 years old with oral cavity squamous cell carcinoma. The CDR3 runs from the conserved cysteine through the conserved F or W. The order of the fields is D gene, V gene, J gene, clone size, CDR3 DNA, CDR3 protein. The D gene is left open where the match is weak. Not all rows give a size; the values are once, few, many and, for expanded clones, a class.

D: .; V: TRBV2; J: TRBJ2-6; size: few; DNA: TGTGCCAGCAAAAGGGCGGCCGGGGCCAACGTCCTGACTTTC; CDR3: CASKRAAGANVLTF
D: TRBD1; V: TRBV5-5; J: TRBJ2-3; size: .; DNA: TGTGCCAGCAGCTTTGGACAGGGGTTAGATACGCAGTATTTT; CDR3: CASSFGQGLDTQYF
D: TRBD1; V: TRBV27; J: TRBJ1-5; size: .; DNA: TGTGCCAGTAGGACCGGGACAGGGAACCAGCCCCAGCATTTT; CDR3: CASRTGTGNQPQHF
D: .; V: TRBV2; J: TRBJ1-2; size: .; DNA: TGTGCCAGCAGTGTTGGCAACTATGGCTACACCTTC; CDR3: CASSVGNYGYTF
D: TRBD1; V: TRBV30; J: TRBJ2-7; size: .; DNA: TGTGCCTGGAGTAGGGACAGGCCCTCTACGTGGAACTTC; CDR3: CAWSRDRPSTWNF
D: .; V: TRBV19; J: TRBJ2-3; size: .; DNA: TGTGCCAGTAGTCCCGGGGACCGCACAGATACGCAGTATTTT; CDR3: CASSPGDRTDTQYF
D: TRBD1; V: TRBV5-1; J: TRBJ1-2; size: .; DNA: TGCGCCAGCAGCACCAGTGGACAGGGGGCTTACGGCTACACCTTC; CDR3: CASSTSGQGAYGYTF
D: TRBD2; V: TRBV6-6; J: TRBJ2-2; size: .; DNA: TGTGCCAGCAGTTACGGGACTAGCAACACCGGGGAGCTGTTTTTT; CDR3: CASSYGTSNTGELFF
D: .; V: TRBV5-6; J: TRBJ1-3; size: .; DNA: TGTGCCAGCAGCTTCCCGGGGTTCTCTGGAAACACCATATATTTT; CDR3: CASSFPGFSGNTIYF
D: .; V: TRBV2; J: TRBJ1-1; size: .; DNA: TGTGCCAGCAACAGAGTGAACACTGAAGCTTTCTTT; CDR3: CASNRVNTEAFF
D: .; V: TRBV7-9; J: TRBJ1-1; size: .; DNA: TGTGCCAGCAGCTTACAGGGGAACGTGGGCACTGAAGCTTTCTTT; CDR3: CASSLQGNVGTEAFF
D: .; V: TRBV6-5; J: TRBJ2-2; size: .; DNA: TGTGCCAGCAGTTACCGACAGCCCACCTACACCGGGGAGCTGTTTTTT; CDR3: CASSYRQPTYTGELFF
D: .; V: TRBV10-1; J: TRBJ1-1; size: .; DNA: TGCGCCAGCAGTGGGGGACGCGACACTGAAGCTTTCTTT; CDR3: CASSGGRDTEAFF
D: .; V: TRBV7-7; J: TRBJ2-5; size: .; DNA: TGTGCTAGCAGCCCAACAGGACTCGGTTATGAGACCCAGTACTTC; CDR3: CASSPTGLGYETQYF
D: .; V: TRBV6-5; J: TRBJ1-1; size: .; DNA: TGTGCCAGCAGTTACGGGGCAGGGACGAACACTGAAGCTTTCTTT; CDR3: CASSYGAGTNTEAFF
D: .; V: TRBV5-1; J: TRBJ2-5; size: .; DNA: TGCGCCAGCAGTTCGGGACGGGGAGAAGAGACCCAGTACTTC; CDR3: CASSSGRGEETQYF
D: TRBD1; V: TRBV6-6; J: TRBJ1-2; size: once; DNA: TGTGCCAGCAGTTCCTCCGGGACAGGAACCTACACCTTC; CDR3: CASSSSGTGTYTF
D: .; V: TRBV6-4; J: TRBJ2-3; size: .; DNA: TGTGCCAGCAGTGACTCAATAGGAATCACAGATACGCAGTATTTT; CDR3: CASSDSIGITDTQYF
D: .; V: TRBV4-1; J: TRBJ1-1; size: .; DNA: TGCGCCAGCAGCCAGTACGGGTGGGACACTGAAGCTTTCTTT; CDR3: CASSQYGWDTEAFF
D: .; V: TRBV10-3; J: TRBJ1-1; size: .; DNA: TGTGCCATCAGATCAAACCCCCTTCGGGACACTGAAGCTTTCTTT; CDR3: CAIRSNPLRDTEAFF
D: TRBD1; V: TRBV6-6; J: TRBJ1-5; size: once; DNA: TGTGCCAGCAGTAGGGACAGGGGGGGGAATCAGCCCCAGCATTTT; CDR3: CASSRDRGGNQPQHF
D: .; V: TRBV7-8; J: TRBJ1-4; size: few; DNA: TGTGCCAGCAGCCCCGCCCCCGCAAGAACTAATGAAAAACTGTTTTTT; CDR3: CASSPAPARTNEKLFF
D: .; V: TRBV6-5; J: TRBJ1-2; size: .; DNA: TGTGCCAGCAGTTACTCGTATTCTGCAGCTAACTATGGCTACACCTTC; CDR3: CASSYSYSAANYGYTF
D: .; V: TRBV30; J: TRBJ2-1; size: few; DNA: TGTGCCTGGAGTCTACTGGTGGGCAATGAGCAGTTCTTC; CDR3: CAWSLLVGNEQFF
D: TRBD1; V: TRBV9; J: TRBJ2-3; size: .; DNA: TGTGCCAGCAGCGCTTGGACAGGCTACACAGATACGCAGTATTTT; CDR3: CASSAWTGYTDTQYF
D: .; V: TRBV28; J: TRBJ1-5; size: .; DNA: TGTGCCAGCAGCGCGGGTGGCAATCAGCCCCAGCATTTT; CDR3: CASSAGGNQPQHF
D: TRBD1; V: TRBV10-1; J: TRBJ2-1; size: .; DNA: TGCGCCAGCAGTGAGTCCAGGGACAGGGGATTCAATGAGCAGTTCTTC; CDR3: CASSESRDRGFNEQFF
D: TRBD2; V: TRBV7-8; J: TRBJ2-1; size: .; DNA: TGTGCCAGCAGCTTAGACCGCGGGAGGGTTGAGCAGTTCTTC; CDR3: CASSLDRGRVEQFF
D: TRBD2; V: TRBV4-1; J: TRBJ2-7; size: few; DNA: TGCGCCAGCAGTCAAACTGTAGCGGGAAAAGGTTACGAGCAGTACTTC; CDR3: CASSQTVAGKGYEQYF
D: TRBD1; V: TRBV7-9; J: TRBJ2-7; size: .; DNA: TGTGCCAGCAGGTCTCCGGGACAGGGGTACTACGAGCAGTACTTC; CDR3: CASRSPGQGYYEQYF
D: TRBD1; V: TRBV4-1; J: TRBJ2-1; size: once; DNA: TGCGCCAGCAGCCATCCTTTCCGGGACAGGGGGCCTTCCAATGAGCAGTTCTTC; CDR3: CASSHPFRDRGPSNEQFF
D: .; V: TRBV6-6; J: TRBJ1-1; size: .; DNA: TGTGCCAGCAGAACGACAGAGAACACTGAAGCTTTCTTT; CDR3: CASRTTENTEAFF
D: .; V: TRBV5-1; J: TRBJ1-1; size: .; DNA: TGCGCCAGCAGCTTGGAGGACGGATGGGGTGAAGCTTTCTTT; CDR3: CASSLEDGWGEAFF
D: .; V: TRBV19; J: TRBJ2-2; size: few; DNA: TGTGCCAGTACTACAATCGGGGTGACCGGGGAGCTGTTTTTT; CDR3: CASTTIGVTGELFF
D: .; V: TRBV6-5; J: TRBJ1-1; size: .; DNA: TGTGCCAGCAGTTTATCCCGTCCGCGGGAGAACACTGAAGCTTTCTTT; CDR3: CASSLSRPRENTEAFF
D: .; V: TRBV6-5; J: TRBJ2-7; size: .; DNA: TGTGCCAGCAGTTACTACGCCGGGATCAACTACGAGCAGTACTTC; CDR3: CASSYYAGINYEQYF
D: .; V: TRBV4-1; J: TRBJ2-1; size: .; DNA: TGCGCCAGCAGCCAAGACACAGGGAGGTATGAGCAGTTCTTC; CDR3: CASSQDTGRYEQFF